This T cell receptor beta chain was identified during a study of cytomegalovirus exposure and HLA in healthy donors listed by TCRdb under 2017. About the full investigation: In an earlier analysis of roughly 500 of the donors, 250 to 350 Gb of sequence data and 117 million unique TCR beta sequences from about 180 million T cells were reported. A later analysis re-analyzed previously published TCR beta repertoires from roughly 600 donors and added high-resolution HLA genotyping to study TCR occurrence patterns. The study aimed to test whether cataloging public T cell receptors could reveal signatures of past pathogen exposure. An early release that covered roughly 600 HLA-typed donors contained 300 to 350 gigabases of sequencing data and approximately 85 million unique TCR sequences. Alongside the repertoire data, information on donor age, sex, ethnicity and CMV serostatus was compiled. A later genetic analysis took genome-wide SNP genotypes for 398 of the 666 donors and used that subset as a discovery cohort. Among about 370 genotyped donors of the cohort, an average of around 250,000 unique TCR beta nucleotide sequences was sequenced per donor, of which about 20% were non-productive. HLA typing covered class I and class II loci at four-digit resolution. Besides the first cohort of roughly 700 subjects, a separate validation cohort made up of 95 to 150 different subjects was used. To predict cytomegalovirus infection status, the study brought together high-throughput TCR immunosequencing, statistical association of individual TCRs with disease status, and machine learning. Typing coverage varied by locus: about 620-630 donors for A, B, C, DRB1 and DQB1; some 520 for DQA1; more than 600 for DPA1; 400 to 480 for DPB1. An earlier analysis of around 540 of the donors applied high-throughput TCR beta sequencing to assess whether each TCR beta V gene segment acted as functional or pseudogenic. The study used immunosequencing to profile the T cell repertoires of 670 or so subjects and linked those repertoires to cytomegalovirus serostatus. Because of strong linkage in the cohort, 5 or 6 DR-DQ haplotypes were treated as single units for association and clustering. All discovery cohort repertoires had been generated on a single sequencing platform. Of the 300 to 450 genotyped donors, approximately 80% were placed in the genetic ancestry cluster associated with self-reported Caucasian donors. In the later analysis, no new phenotypic data were used to find candidate immune exposures; instead, reliance was placed on TCR beta sequences and their occurrence across donors. What the study reported, not specific to this receptor: Most CMV-associated TCR beta chains appeared to be HLA-restricted in a later analysis, and the HLA associations seemed to be driven largely by CMV exposure. In an earlier analysis of about 600 of the donors, most TCR beta V segments appeared in productive rearrangements about 87% or about 30% of the time, broadly matching IMGT annotations. A cluster of highly shared sequence variants was judged likely to represent a technical artifact of the sequencing pipeline. The authors suggested that the approach could potentially be extended to other disease states and immunological phenotypes. The study gave a list of 150 to 200 TCR beta chains associated with cytomegalovirus. Three of the identified cytomegalovirus-associated TCR beta chains were confirmed in vitro to be specific for cytomegalovirus antigens. The earlier analysis of 587 of the donors excluded approximately 15 rarely observed V segments, including chromosome 9 orphons, because counts were too low. HLA typing was unavailable for some donors at each locus, so association tests used only the typed subset. V-gene and J-gene trimming of TCR beta chains was associated with a missense DCLRE1C variant in a later genetic analysis, and the association was replicated in an independent cohort. In a later genetic analysis, fewer N-insertions in productive TCRs were reported among donors in an Asian-associated ancestry cluster than the roughly 640-donor mean. Specific HLA alleles were associated with 15,000 to 20,000 TCR beta sequences at a false discovery rate of 0.05 in a later analysis. This cohort had only TCR beta chains sequenced, and the lack of alpha or paired-chain data limited which features could be detected. Because the 87-base-pair reads could not distinguish some IMGT-functional V segments, including TRBV6-2 and TRBV6-3, those segments were excluded. When HLA alleles, especially DR and DQ, strongly co-occurred, TCR associations were difficult to assign to individual alleles. Several of the top co-occurrence clusters appeared to be linked to parvovirus B19, influenza, CMV and Epstein-Barr virus, according to a later analysis. A further reported finding was that TCR beta sequences accurately predicted the HLA-A and HLA-B alleles for most subjects in the first cohort. The classifier was reported to diagnose cytomegalovirus status with high specificity and sensitivity in both the original cohort and the validation cohort. While some public TCRs were present in many individuals, most TCR sequences turned up only very rarely across donors. The only immune exposure information available for the cohort was CMV serostatus. A later analysis found that TCR association rates varied across HLA loci, with DRB1 alleles showing the most associated TCRs and HLA-C alleles the fewest. Compared with equally common non-associated chains, HLA-associated TCR beta chains in a later analysis were more clonally expanded and had lower generation probabilities. Roughly uniform sequencing depth across donors was assumed in presence/absence analyses, although this assumption may not hold. Linkage disequilibrium might explain the correlated functional status among segregating V segments, but an unknown experimental factor could not be excluded.

Including the terminal cysteine and phenylalanine, the CDR3 comprises 15 residues. The DNA shown is the 45-base CDR3, in frame from base 1. Looking up the germline V gene yields CDR1 KGHSH and CDR2 LQKENI. Relative to germline, V is missing 2 bases and J is missing 5 bases, with 3 bases of the junction outside any gene match. Receptors were amplified or captured by the immunoSEQ multiplex PCR assay. The multiplex PCR relied on a mix of 60 forward primers for TCR Vbeta segments and 13 reverse primers for TCR Jbeta segments. Amplification of the CDR3 region of rearranged TCR beta genes was performed with a multiplex PCR assay on genomic DNA. On the Illumina HiSeq System, the amplified TCR beta libraries were sequenced as 87-base-pair reads. In the source study's methods: A later analysis tallied roughly 76 million unique TCR beta chains across the 666 repertoires, and some 12 million of those chains were shared by two or more donors. To remove PCR and sequencing errors, raw reads were error-corrected and collapsed into unique sequences using a nearest-neighbor algorithm that merged closely related sequences. Alignment of CDR3 sequences to IMGT reference sequences was used to assign V, D and J gene segments. For a sequence to be retained, a match of at least six nucleotides was required to both a V gene segment and a J gene segment. Rearrangements were called productive when the CDR3 lacked stop codons and stayed in frame with V and J; all others were non-productive. CDR3 was defined according to IMGT convention as the region running from the second conserved V-encoded cysteine to the conserved J-encoded phenylalanine. The earlier analysis of about 640 of the donors excluded any sequence lacking an unambiguous match to a single V gene segment. An earlier analysis of 500 to 600 of the donors classified V segments as functional when productive rearrangements were above 56.7% and as segregating when the standard deviation between donors was above 5%. To diagnose cytomegalovirus status from the catalog of TCR beta chain sequences, a statistical classification framework was built. A later analysis assigned V and J genes by comparing TCR nucleotide sequences with IMGT/GENE-DB human TR gene sequences. A later analysis assigned CDR3 sequences and most-parsimonious VDJ recombination scenarios with the TCRdist pipeline. In a later analysis, every TCR beta chain was defined by the combination of its CDR3 amino acid sequence and its V-gene family, and reads without a unique V-gene family were dropped. To address suspected cross-contamination and a sequencing artifact, a later analysis removed a few hundred highly shared, low-generation-probability nucleotide sequences. In a later analysis, a clonal expansion index for each public chain was calculated from normalized within-repertoire ranks of inferred template counts. A later analysis computed generation probabilities with a VDJ recombination model fitted to out-of-frame rearrangements, and checked the results against IGoR. In a later analysis, TCR-TCR, TCR-HLA and TCR-CMV co-occurrence was scored with hypergeometric tests, and a repertoire-size bias correction was applied to TCR pairs. A later analysis estimated false discovery rates by permuting HLA or CMV assignments 20 times. A later analysis grouped co-occurring TCRs with DBSCAN, adding TCRdist sequence similarity when clustering within HLA-allele-positive subsets. Co-occurrence clustering excluded repertoires with fewer than 30,000 or more than 120,000 public chains, plus five with anomalous nucleotide sharing. The immuneACCESS repertoire file appears here via TCRdb, limited to in-frame rearrangements. These files lack a portion of the clones; in checked studies, under half of the deficit traces to unresolved V genes, and the cause of the others is not known. That table supplies the V and J calls and clone size; D and trimming were determined from the DNA. Counted in this sample were 200,000 to 250,000 clones; around 85% of them appeared once. Clones ranked in the top ten supply over 1% of the sample.

The cohort was made up of 666 healthy bone marrow donors. At the time of sampling, every cohort member was nominally healthy, though immune exposures that went unrecorded were likely present. Of the approximately 610 cohort members, approximately 300 had positive CMV serostatus and roughly 350 had negative CMV serostatus, and CMV serostatus was not recorded for the donor. Each donor provided a peripheral blood sample, and peripheral blood mononuclear cells were used for TCR beta sequencing. Genomic DNA was extracted from the blood cell samples with the Qiagen DNeasy Blood Extraction Kit. Comment on this clone: Its antigen is still unknown. Base qualities are not provided; no much larger clone lies one nucleotide away.

This sequence was found in a human donor in good health. The V and J segments used are TRBV18 and TRBJ1-5, and TRBD1 matches 10 of the central bases. The sequenced material came from PBMCs. The nucleotide sequence reads as follows: TGTGCCAGCTCACCAGGGGACAGGGGAGATCAGCCCCAGCATTTT. It specifies CASSPGDRGDQPQHF. Reference TRBV18 and TRBJ1-5 genes cover what lies past the CDR3, so the full variable domain is NAGVMQNPRHLVRRRGQEARLRCSPMKGHSHVYWYRQLPEEGLKFMVYLQKENIIDESGMPKERFSAEFPKEGPSILRIQQVVRGDSAAYFCASSPGDRGDQPQHFGDGTRLSIL.